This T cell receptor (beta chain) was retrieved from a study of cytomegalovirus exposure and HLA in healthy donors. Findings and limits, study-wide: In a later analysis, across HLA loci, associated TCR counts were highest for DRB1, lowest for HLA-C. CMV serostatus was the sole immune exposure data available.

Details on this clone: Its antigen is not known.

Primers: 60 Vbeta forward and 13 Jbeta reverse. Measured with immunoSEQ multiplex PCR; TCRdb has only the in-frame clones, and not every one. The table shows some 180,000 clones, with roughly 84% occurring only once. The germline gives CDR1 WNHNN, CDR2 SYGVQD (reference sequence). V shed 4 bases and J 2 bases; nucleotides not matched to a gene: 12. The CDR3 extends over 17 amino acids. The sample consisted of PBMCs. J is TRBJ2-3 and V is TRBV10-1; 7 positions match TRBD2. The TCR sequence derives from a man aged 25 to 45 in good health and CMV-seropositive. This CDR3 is CASSGVGLADLTDTQYF. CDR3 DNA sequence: TGCGCCAGCAGTGGAGTAGGGCTAGCGGACCTCACAGATACGCAGTATTTT.